This section outlines one T cell receptor beta chain sequence together with its context. Its antigen is still unknown. This entry belongs to a study of CD8 T cells in ankylosing spondylitis. Study-level points and caveats: Those disease-linked clones were CD8+; they were also relatively rare in peripheral blood.

Quantitative barcoded 5'-RACE was used to prepare TCR beta libraries. TCRdb re-called the 5' RACE reads with MiXCR, one entry per CDR3 protein. The sample contains 150,000 to 200,000 distinct CDR3 sequences, approximately 18% of which appear only once. V lost 0 bases to trimming and J lost 7 bases, with 9 bases between them. The CDR3 has 13 amino acids. The V and J genes are TRBV12-3 or TRBV12-4 and TRBJ2-5; D remains unclear. Input material: blood, either unsorted or a sorted T cell fraction (not recorded which). The TCR originated in a male donor under 35 with ankylosing spondylitis or in good health (not recorded which). The CDR3 is CASSLAAKGTQYF. The DNA of the CDR3 is TGTGCCAGCAGTTTAGCAGCGAAGGGGACCCAGTACTTC.